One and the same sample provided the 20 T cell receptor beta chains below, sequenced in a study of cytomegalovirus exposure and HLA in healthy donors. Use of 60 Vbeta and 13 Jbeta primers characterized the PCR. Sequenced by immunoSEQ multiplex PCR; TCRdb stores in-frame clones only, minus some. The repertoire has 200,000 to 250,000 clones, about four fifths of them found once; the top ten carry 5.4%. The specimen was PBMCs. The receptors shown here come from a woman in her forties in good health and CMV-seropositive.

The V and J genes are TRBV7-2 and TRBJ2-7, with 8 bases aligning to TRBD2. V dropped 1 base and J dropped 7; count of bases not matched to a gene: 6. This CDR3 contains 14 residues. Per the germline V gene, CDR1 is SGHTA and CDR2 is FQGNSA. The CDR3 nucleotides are TGTGCCAGCAGCTTAGAAGCGGGAGTGAGAGAGCAGTACTTC. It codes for CASSLEAGVREQYF.

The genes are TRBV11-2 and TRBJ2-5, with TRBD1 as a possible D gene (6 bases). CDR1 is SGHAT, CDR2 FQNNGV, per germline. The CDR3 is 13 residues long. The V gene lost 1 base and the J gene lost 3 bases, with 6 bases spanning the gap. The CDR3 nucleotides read TGTGCCAGCAGCTTAGGGACAGAAGAGACCCAGTACTTC. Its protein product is CASSLGTEETQYF. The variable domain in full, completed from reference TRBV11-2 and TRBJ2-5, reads EAGVAQSPRYKIIEKRQSVAFWCNPISGHATLYWYQQILGQGPKLLIQFQNNGVVDDSQLPKDRFSAERLKGVDSTLKIQPAKLEDSAVYLCASSLGTEETQYFGPGTRLLVL.

The DNA for the CDR3 is TGCGCCAGCAGCCAAGGACAGGGTTCAAGCTTCAGGGGCTACACCTTC. It codes for CASSQGQGSSFRGYTF. This rearrangement joins TRBV4-1 to TRBJ1-2; 7 positions match TRBD1. J gave up 8 bases and V 1 base, and 13 bases lay outside the gene matches. In germline, CDR1 is MGHRA, CDR2 YSYEKL. The CDR3 spans 16 residues.

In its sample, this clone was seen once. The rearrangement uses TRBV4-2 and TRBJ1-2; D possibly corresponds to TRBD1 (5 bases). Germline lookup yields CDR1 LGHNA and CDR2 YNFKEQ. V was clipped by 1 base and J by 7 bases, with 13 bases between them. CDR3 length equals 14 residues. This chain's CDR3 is CASSQVRGGGGYTF. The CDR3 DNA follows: TGTGCCAGCAGCCAAGTCCGTGGGGGGGGTGGCTACACCTTC.

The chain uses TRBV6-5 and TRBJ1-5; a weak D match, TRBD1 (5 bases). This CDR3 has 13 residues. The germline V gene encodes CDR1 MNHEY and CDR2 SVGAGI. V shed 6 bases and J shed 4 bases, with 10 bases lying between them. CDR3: CASRAGRNQPQHF. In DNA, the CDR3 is TGTGCCAGCAGGGCGGGGCGGAATCAGCCCCAGCATTTT.

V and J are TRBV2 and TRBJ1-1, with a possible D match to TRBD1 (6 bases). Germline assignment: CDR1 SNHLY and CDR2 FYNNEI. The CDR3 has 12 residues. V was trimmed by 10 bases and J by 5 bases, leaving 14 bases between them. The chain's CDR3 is CANTTTGTEAFF. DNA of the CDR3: TGTGCCAACACGACAACAGGGACTGAAGCTTTCTTT.

The CDR3: CASSQGSSGANVLTF. Written as DNA, the CDR3 is TGCGCCAGCAGCCAGGGGAGCTCTGGGGCCAACGTCCTGACTTTC. The chain uses TRBV4-3 and TRBJ2-6, with a weak D call TRBD2 (5 bases). V gave up 3 bases and J gave up 0 bases, with 6 bases separating them. The CDR3 is made up of 15 amino acids. Germline values: CDR1 LGHNA, CDR2 YSLEER.

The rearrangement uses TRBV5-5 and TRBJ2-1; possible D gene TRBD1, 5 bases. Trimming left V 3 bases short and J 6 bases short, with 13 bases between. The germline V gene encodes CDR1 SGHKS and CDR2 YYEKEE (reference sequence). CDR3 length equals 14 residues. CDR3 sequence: CASSSTGHSNEQFF. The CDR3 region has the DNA TGTGCCAGCAGCTCGACCGGACATTCCAATGAGCAGTTCTTC. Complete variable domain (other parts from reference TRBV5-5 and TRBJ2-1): DAGVTQSPTHLIKTRGQQVTLRCSPISGHKSVSWYQQVLGQGPQFIFQYYEKEERGRGNFPDRFSARQFPNYSSELNVNALLLGDSALYLCASSSTGHSNEQFFGPGTRLTVL.

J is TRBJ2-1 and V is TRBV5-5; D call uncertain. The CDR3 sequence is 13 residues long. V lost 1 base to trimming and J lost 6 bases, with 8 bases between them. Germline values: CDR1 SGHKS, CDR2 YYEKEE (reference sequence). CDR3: CASSLRSVNEQFF. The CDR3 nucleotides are TGTGCCAGCAGCTTGCGATCAGTCAATGAGCAGTTCTTC.

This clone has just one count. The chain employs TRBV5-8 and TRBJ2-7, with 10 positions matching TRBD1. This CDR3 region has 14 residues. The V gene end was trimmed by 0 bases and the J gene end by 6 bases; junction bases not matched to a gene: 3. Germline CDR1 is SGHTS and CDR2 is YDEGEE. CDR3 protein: CASSLERTGGEQYF. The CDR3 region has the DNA TGTGCCAGCAGCTTGGAGCGGACAGGGGGCGAGCAGTACTTC.

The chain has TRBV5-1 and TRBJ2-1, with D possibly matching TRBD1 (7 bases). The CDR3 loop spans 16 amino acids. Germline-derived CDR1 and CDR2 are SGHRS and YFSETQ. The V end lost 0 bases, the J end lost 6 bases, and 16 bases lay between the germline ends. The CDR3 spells CASSLAGAGGSNEQFF. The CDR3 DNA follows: TGCGCCAGCAGCTTGGCTGGGGCAGGGGGGTCCAATGAGCAGTTCTTC.

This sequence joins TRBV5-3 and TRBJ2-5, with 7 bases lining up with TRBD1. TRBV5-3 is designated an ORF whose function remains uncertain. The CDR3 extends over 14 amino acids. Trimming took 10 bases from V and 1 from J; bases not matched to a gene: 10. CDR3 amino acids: CASNLRDSQETQYF. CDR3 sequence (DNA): TGTGCCTCCAACCTCCGGGACAGCCAAGAGACCCAGTACTTC.

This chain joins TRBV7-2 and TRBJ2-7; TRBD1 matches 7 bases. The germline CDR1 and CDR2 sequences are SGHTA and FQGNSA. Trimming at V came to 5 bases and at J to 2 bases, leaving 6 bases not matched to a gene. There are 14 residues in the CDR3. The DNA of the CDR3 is TGTGCCAGCAGCCTTGGGACAGACCCCTACGAGCAGTACTTC. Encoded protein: CASSLGTDPYEQYF.

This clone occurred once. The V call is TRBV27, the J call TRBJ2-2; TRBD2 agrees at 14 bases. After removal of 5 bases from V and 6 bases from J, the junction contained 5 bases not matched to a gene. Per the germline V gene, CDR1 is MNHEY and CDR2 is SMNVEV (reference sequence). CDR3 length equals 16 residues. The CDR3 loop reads CASSRRLAGGPGELFF. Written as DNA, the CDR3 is TGTGCCAGCAGTCGTCGACTAGCGGGGGGGCCCGGGGAGCTGTTTTTT.

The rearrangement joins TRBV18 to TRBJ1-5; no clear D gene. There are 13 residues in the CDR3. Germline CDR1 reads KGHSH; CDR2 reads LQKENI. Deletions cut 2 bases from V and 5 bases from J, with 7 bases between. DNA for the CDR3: TGTGCCAGCTCACCATCGGGTTATCAGCCCCAGCATTTT. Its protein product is CASSPSGYQPQHF.

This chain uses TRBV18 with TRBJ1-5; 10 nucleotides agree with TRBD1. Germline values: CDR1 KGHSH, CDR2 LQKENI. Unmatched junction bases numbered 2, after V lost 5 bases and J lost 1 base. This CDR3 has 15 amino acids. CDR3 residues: CASSTGQGSNQPQHF. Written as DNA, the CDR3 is TGTGCCAGCTCAACGGGACAGGGGAGCAATCAGCCCCAGCATTTT. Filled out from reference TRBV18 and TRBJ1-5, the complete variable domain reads NAGVMQNPRHLVRRRGQEARLRCSPMKGHSHVYWYRQLPEEGLKFMVYLQKENIIDESGMPKERFSAEFPKEGPSILRIQQVVRGDSAAYFCASSTGQGSNQPQHFGDGTRLSIL.

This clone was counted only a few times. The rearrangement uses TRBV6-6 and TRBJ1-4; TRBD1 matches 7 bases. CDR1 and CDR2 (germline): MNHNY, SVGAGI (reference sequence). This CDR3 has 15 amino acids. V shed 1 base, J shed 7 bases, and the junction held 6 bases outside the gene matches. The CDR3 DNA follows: TGTGCCAGCAGTTACTTTGACAGGGTGGCTGAAAAACTGTTTTTT. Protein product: CASSYFDRVAEKLFF.

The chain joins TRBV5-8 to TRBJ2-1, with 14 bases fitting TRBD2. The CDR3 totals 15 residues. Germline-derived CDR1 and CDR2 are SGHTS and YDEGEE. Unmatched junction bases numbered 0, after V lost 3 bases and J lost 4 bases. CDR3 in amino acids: CASSWTSGRYNEQFF. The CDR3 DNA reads TGTGCCAGCAGCTGGACTAGCGGGAGGTACAATGAGCAGTTCTTC.

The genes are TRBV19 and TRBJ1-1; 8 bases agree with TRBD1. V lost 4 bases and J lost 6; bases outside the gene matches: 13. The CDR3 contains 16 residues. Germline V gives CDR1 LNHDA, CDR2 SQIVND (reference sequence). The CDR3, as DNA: TGTGCCAGTAGTACCCGGGCGACAGGGGCCGGGGCTGAAGCTTTCTTT. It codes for CASSTRATGAGAEAFF.

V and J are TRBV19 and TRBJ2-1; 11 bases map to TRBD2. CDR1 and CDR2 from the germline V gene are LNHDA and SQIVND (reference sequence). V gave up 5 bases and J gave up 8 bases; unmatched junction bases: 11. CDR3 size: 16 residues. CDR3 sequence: CASSPQLAGVRYEQFF. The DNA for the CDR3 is TGTGCCAGTAGTCCCCAACTAGCGGGAGTTCGCTATGAGCAGTTCTTC. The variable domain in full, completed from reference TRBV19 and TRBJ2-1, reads DGGITQSPKYLFRKEGQNVTLSCEQNLNHDAMYWYRQDPGQGLRLIYYSQIVNDFQKGDIAEGYSVSREKKESFPLTVTSAQKNPTAFYLCASSPQLAGVRYEQFFGPGTRLTVL.